This T cell receptor (beta chain) was identified in a study of T cells in Graves' hyperthyroidism and ophthalmopathy. Based on clinical symptoms, serum thyroxine and TRAb, thyroid ultrasound and orbital computed tomography, diagnoses were reached. The CDR3 is 13 residues long. Per the germline V gene, CDR1 is SNHLY and CDR2 is FYNNEI. The V and J ends lost 8 bases and 4 bases, in that order; junction bases with no gene match: 3. This clonotype was seen repeatedly, ten times or more. The CDR3 regions of TCR beta were amplified from RNA transcripts. The HTBI primer set drove a first-round RT-PCR of the TCR CDR3. TCRdb re-analysed the multiplex PCR reads in MiXCR, keeping a single row per CDR3 protein. This sample has roughly 630,000 distinct CDR3 sequences, with around 16% found just once.

The sequenced sample consisted of blood. This chain uses TRBV2 with TRBJ2-1, with TRBD2 matching over 9 bases. The TCR originated in a woman aged 25 to 39 with Graves' hyperthyroidism. CDR3 sequence: CASYAGGYNEQFF. The CDR3 DNA reads as TGTGCCAGCTACGCGGGAGGGTACAATGAGCAGTTCTTC.